The rows below give T cell receptor beta chains drawn from one sample of a study of technical replicates of blood from a few donors. Clones were sequenced by immunoSEQ multiplex PCR, and TCRdb holds only the in-frame ones, with some missing. This table has under 85,000 clones, just under 97% appearing once. Sequencing was carried out using T cells isolated from PBMCs. These receptors all stem from a human donor in good health. Each CDR3 is given with its conserved first and last residue. The D gene is left open where the match is weak. The size entry is marked missing in some rows and otherwise reads once, few, many or a size class.

CDR3 DNA: TGTGCCAGCAGCGTAGTACAGGGCGATGGCTACACCTTC; CDR3 protein: CASSVVQGDGYTF; D gene: .; clone size: .; J gene: TRBJ1-2; V gene: TRBV9
CDR3 DNA: TGTGCCAGCAGTCCCGCGGGGTGGGGTCAGCCCCAGCATTTT; CDR3 protein: CASSPAGWGQPQHF; D gene: .; clone size: .; J gene: TRBJ1-5; V gene: TRBV12-1
CDR3 DNA: TGTGCCACCCAACGCCAAGTCGGGATTCAAAACATTCAGTACTTC; CDR3 protein: CATQRQVGIQNIQYF; D gene: .; clone size: .; J gene: TRBJ2-4; V gene: TRBV15
CDR3 DNA: TGCACCAGCAGCCTTCGGAGGATGAACACTGAAGCTTTCTTT; CDR3 protein: CTSSLRRMNTEAFF; D gene: .; clone size: .; J gene: TRBJ1-1; V gene: TRBV1
CDR3 DNA: TGTGCCAGCACCGTAATAAACTCATACAATGAGCAGTTCTTC; CDR3 protein: CASTVINSYNEQFF; D gene: .; clone size: .; J gene: TRBJ2-1; V gene: TRBV6-1
CDR3 DNA: TGCGCCAGCAGCTTGGCGGGGACAGGGACGAATGGCTACACCTTC; CDR3 protein: CASSLAGTGTNGYTF; D gene: TRBD1; clone size: .; J gene: TRBJ1-2; V gene: TRBV5-1
CDR3 DNA: TGCAGCGTTGGTTGGCGGGAGAAGAATCATTTCCAAGAGACCCAGTACTTC; CDR3 protein: CSVGWREKNHFQETQYF; D gene: TRBD2; clone size: .; J gene: TRBJ2-5; V gene: TRBV29-1
CDR3 DNA: TGTGCCAGCAGTGGAACCAATGGACAGCCTCGTATCTACGAGCAGTACTTC; CDR3 protein: CASSGTNGQPRIYEQYF; D gene: .; clone size: once; J gene: TRBJ2-7; V gene: TRBV6-1
CDR3 DNA: TGTGCCAGCAGCTTGGGTCAGGGATTATTTAACTATGGCTACACCTTC; CDR3 protein: CASSLGQGLFNYGYTF; D gene: .; clone size: .; J gene: TRBJ1-2; V gene: TRBV5-4
CDR3 DNA: TGTGCCTGGGGTGGGGACAGTTTTGAAGCTTTCTTT; CDR3 protein: CAWGGDSFEAFF; D gene: TRBD1; clone size: .; J gene: TRBJ1-1; V gene: TRBV30
CDR3 DNA: TGTGCCACCAGCAGAGATGAGGGGGTAAAGGCACCCCTCCACTTT; CDR3 protein: CATSRDEGVKAPLHF; D gene: .; clone size: .; J gene: TRBJ1-6; V gene: TRBV15
CDR3 DNA: TGTGCCACCAGGATTGGACAGACCAATCAGCCCCAGCATTTT; CDR3 protein: CATRIGQTNQPQHF; D gene: .; clone size: .; J gene: TRBJ1-5; V gene: TRBV15
CDR3 DNA: TGTGCCAGCAGTGCACTCGGGGAGCAGAGCTCCTACGAGCAGTACTTC; CDR3 protein: CASSALGEQSSYEQYF; D gene: .; clone size: .; J gene: TRBJ2-7; V gene: TRBV25-1
CDR3 DNA: TGTGCCAGCAGCCAGACGAGACTAGCGGGAGCAGGGAACACAGATACGCAGTATTTT; CDR3 protein: CASSQTRLAGAGNTDTQYF; D gene: TRBD2; clone size: .; J gene: TRBJ2-3; V gene: TRBV14
CDR3 DNA: TGTGCCAGCAGCCTCTGGGCCAGCGGGGAGGGAGAGACCCAGTACTTC; CDR3 protein: CASSLWASGEGETQYF; D gene: TRBD2; clone size: .; J gene: TRBJ2-5; V gene: TRBV5-8
CDR3 DNA: TGTGCCAGCAGTAGTAGCGGGGGGGCAGATACGCAGTATTTT; CDR3 protein: CASSSSGGADTQYF; D gene: TRBD2; clone size: .; J gene: TRBJ2-3; V gene: TRBV6-5
CDR3 DNA: TGTGCCAGCAGACCGGGACAGTATAGCAATCAGCCCCAGCATTTT; CDR3 protein: CASRPGQYSNQPQHF; D gene: TRBD1; clone size: .; J gene: TRBJ1-5; V gene: TRBV6-1
CDR3 DNA: TGCGCCAGCAGCTTCATCAATGAGCAGTTCTTC; CDR3 protein: CASSFINEQFF; D gene: .; clone size: .; J gene: TRBJ2-1; V gene: TRBV5-1
CDR3 DNA: TGCGCCAGCAGCCAAGTGGGGCAGGGGAACACCGGGGAGCTGTTTTTT; CDR3 protein: CASSQVGQGNTGELFF; D gene: .; clone size: .; J gene: TRBJ2-2; V gene: TRBV4-1
CDR3 DNA: TGTGCCAGCAGCCAGGGACAGCTAGGAAACACCATATATTTT; CDR3 protein: CASSQGQLGNTIYF; D gene: TRBD1; clone size: once; J gene: TRBJ1-3; V gene: TRBV7-9
CDR3 DNA: TGTGCCAGCAGCGTCCGGGGAGGGGTGGGCACTGAAGCTTTCTTT; CDR3 protein: CASSVRGGVGTEAFF; D gene: .; clone size: .; J gene: TRBJ1-1; V gene: TRBV9
CDR3 DNA: TGCGCCAGCAGATCTGGAGGGGACACTGAAGCTTTCTTT; CDR3 protein: CASRSGGDTEAFF; D gene: .; clone size: .; J gene: TRBJ1-1; V gene: TRBV5-1
CDR3 DNA: TGTGCCAGCAGTGGACAGGGTAGGGTTAACTATGGCTACACCTTC; CDR3 protein: CASSGQGRVNYGYTF; D gene: TRBD1; clone size: .; J gene: TRBJ1-2; V gene: TRBV28
CDR3 DNA: TGTGCCAGCAGGGACAGCATTAACTATGGCTACACCTTC; CDR3 protein: CASRDSINYGYTF; D gene: .; clone size: .; J gene: TRBJ1-2; V gene: TRBV25-1
CDR3 DNA: TGTGCCAGCATCAATGGGGGGGCAGGCTGGACTGAAGCTTTCTTT; CDR3 protein: CASINGGAGWTEAFF; D gene: .; clone size: .; J gene: TRBJ1-1; V gene: TRBV28
CDR3 DNA: TGTGCCAGCAGTGTACAGGGTCCGAACACTGAAGCTTTCTTT; CDR3 protein: CASSVQGPNTEAFF; D gene: .; clone size: .; J gene: TRBJ1-1; V gene: TRBV2
CDR3 DNA: TGTGCCAGCAGCCGGGGGTCTGACAGGGTGGGCACAGATACGCAGTATTTT; CDR3 protein: CASSRGSDRVGTDTQYF; D gene: .; clone size: .; J gene: TRBJ2-3; V gene: TRBV7-9
CDR3 DNA: TGTGCCAGCAGTTTGTCGTCTCTTATCTCTGGAAACACCATATATTTT; CDR3 protein: CASSLSSLISGNTIYF; D gene: .; clone size: .; J gene: TRBJ1-3; V gene: TRBV28
CDR3 DNA: TGTGCCAGCAGCATTGGACTGCCAGGCCCAGATACGCAGTATTTT; CDR3 protein: CASSIGLPGPDTQYF; D gene: .; clone size: .; J gene: TRBJ2-3; V gene: TRBV11-2
CDR3 DNA: TGTGCCAGCAGCTCCCGGCGGGGACAGGGGGCGCGGAACACCGGGGAGCTGTTTTTT; CDR3 protein: CASSSRRGQGARNTGELFF; D gene: TRBD1; clone size: .; J gene: TRBJ2-2; V gene: TRBV7-9
CDR3 DNA: TGTGCCAGCAGCCACACGCTCACAGATACGCAGTATTTT; CDR3 protein: CASSHTLTDTQYF; D gene: .; clone size: .; J gene: TRBJ2-3; V gene: TRBV7-8
CDR3 DNA: TGTGCCAGCAGCTTAGCGGCCCTGTGGGGGGAGCTGTTTTTT; CDR3 protein: CASSLAALWGELFF; D gene: .; clone size: .; J gene: TRBJ2-2; V gene: TRBV7-9
CDR3 DNA: TGTGCCAGCAGCCCGGGACTAGCGGGATCCAATGAGCAGTTCTTC; CDR3 protein: CASSPGLAGSNEQFF; D gene: TRBD2; clone size: .; J gene: TRBJ2-1; V gene: TRBV13
CDR3 DNA: TGTGCCAGCAGTGAGAGGTTAGTCCAAGAGACCCAGTACTTC; CDR3 protein: CASSERLVQETQYF; D gene: .; clone size: .; J gene: TRBJ2-5; V gene: TRBV6-1
CDR3 DNA: TGTGCCAGCAGTGTTGCAGGGCCAAGTGAAAAACTGTTTTTT; CDR3 protein: CASSVAGPSEKLFF; D gene: .; clone size: .; J gene: TRBJ1-4; V gene: TRBV2
CDR3 DNA: TGCAGCGTTCCGAGAAAAATACTAGCGGGGGGTCGCAATGAGCAGTTCTTC; CDR3 protein: CSVPRKILAGGRNEQFF; D gene: TRBD2; clone size: .; J gene: TRBJ2-1; V gene: TRBV29-1
CDR3 DNA: TGTGCCAGCAGACAGATAGCTAACTATGGCTACACCTTC; CDR3 protein: CASRQIANYGYTF; D gene: .; clone size: .; J gene: TRBJ1-2; V gene: TRBV2
CDR3 DNA: TGTGCCAGCAGCCAACCACTGGGGAAGGCGGGGGCTATCACCGGGGAGCTGTTTTTT; CDR3 protein: CASSQPLGKAGAITGELFF; D gene: .; clone size: .; J gene: TRBJ2-2; V gene: TRBV11-3
CDR3 DNA: TGTGCCAGCACTTCCTCGGGACAGGGACGGCGAGGCTACACCTTC; CDR3 protein: CASTSSGQGRRGYTF; D gene: TRBD1; clone size: .; J gene: TRBJ1-2; V gene: TRBV28
CDR3 DNA: TGCGCCAGCAGCCAAGACGCGGGAGCTGGATACGAGCAGTACTTC; CDR3 protein: CASSQDAGAGYEQYF; D gene: TRBD2; clone size: .; J gene: TRBJ2-7; V gene: TRBV4-1
CDR3 DNA: TGTGCCAGCAGGGTCGGGGGGAGATACAATGAGCAGTTCTTC; CDR3 protein: CASRVGGRYNEQFF; D gene: TRBD2; clone size: .; J gene: TRBJ2-1; V gene: TRBV6-6
CDR3 DNA: TGTGCCAGCAGTACCCTAGGAGGGGGGGGCAATCAGCCCCAGCATTTT; CDR3 protein: CASSTLGGGGNQPQHF; D gene: .; clone size: .; J gene: TRBJ1-5; V gene: TRBV28
CDR3 DNA: TGCGCCAGCAGCCAAGTTGGGGGGGAAAACATTCAGTACTTC; CDR3 protein: CASSQVGGENIQYF; D gene: TRBD2; clone size: .; J gene: TRBJ2-4; V gene: TRBV4-1
CDR3 DNA: TGTGCCTGTACCCAGGGGTTGAACACTGAAGCTTTCTTT; CDR3 protein: CACTQGLNTEAFF; D gene: .; clone size: .; J gene: TRBJ1-1; V gene: TRBV30
CDR3 DNA: TGTGCCAGCAGCGTAACTCAGGGATTCGGGAACACTGAAGCTTTCTTT; CDR3 protein: CASSVTQGFGNTEAFF; D gene: .; clone size: .; J gene: TRBJ1-1; V gene: TRBV9
CDR3 DNA: TGCGCCAGCAGCCACTCGACTAGCGGGGCCTACGAGCAGTACTTC; CDR3 protein: CASSHSTSGAYEQYF; D gene: TRBD2; clone size: .; J gene: TRBJ2-7; V gene: TRBV4-1
CDR3 DNA: TGTGCCAGCAGTGTACTAGCGGGAGGGCCGGAACAGTACTTC; CDR3 protein: CASSVLAGGPEQYF; D gene: TRBD2; clone size: .; J gene: TRBJ2-7; V gene: TRBV2
CDR3 DNA: TGTGCCAGCCTAGTGGCACCGTTAGACGCTTTGGAAGCTTTCTTT; CDR3 protein: CASLVAPLDALEAFF; D gene: .; clone size: .; J gene: TRBJ1-1; V gene: TRBV18
CDR3 DNA: TGTGCCAGCAGTTCCCAGGGACAGGGGAACACTGAAGCTTTCTTT; CDR3 protein: CASSSQGQGNTEAFF; D gene: TRBD1; clone size: .; J gene: TRBJ1-1; V gene: TRBV6-5
CDR3 DNA: TGTGCCAGCGGACTAGGGCCCAAACGAGCCTACGAGCAGTACTTC; CDR3 protein: CASGLGPKRAYEQYF; D gene: TRBD2; clone size: .; J gene: TRBJ2-7; V gene: TRBV28
CDR3 DNA: TGTGCTAGTGCGGTCGGAGGACCAGATACGCAGTATTTT; CDR3 protein: CASAVGGPDTQYF; D gene: .; clone size: .; J gene: TRBJ2-3; V gene: TRBV12-5
CDR3 DNA: TGTGCCAGCAGTTACTCGAGGCCAGAGACCCAGTACTTC; CDR3 protein: CASSYSRPETQYF; D gene: .; clone size: .; J gene: TRBJ2-5; V gene: TRBV6-5
CDR3 DNA: TGTGCCAGCTCCGGGACAGGATGGAGGGGATCCTACGAGCAGTACTTC; CDR3 protein: CASSGTGWRGSYEQYF; D gene: TRBD1; clone size: .; J gene: TRBJ2-7; V gene: TRBV28
CDR3 DNA: TGTGCCAGCAGCTCCGGGACAGGGCTTTACGAGCAGTACTTC; CDR3 protein: CASSSGTGLYEQYF; D gene: TRBD1; clone size: .; J gene: TRBJ2-7; V gene: TRBV5-6
CDR3 DNA: TGCAGCGTTGAAGAGGCGGCTCTGAATGAGCAGTTCTTC; CDR3 protein: CSVEEAALNEQFF; D gene: .; clone size: .; J gene: TRBJ2-1; V gene: TRBV29-1